Detailed here is one T cell receptor (beta chain). Trimming removed 2 bases from V and 4 bases from J, with 9 bases in between. The CDR3 runs to 14 residues. Germline V lookup: CDR1 WNHNN, CDR2 SYGVQD (reference sequence). This specimen comes from a study of cytomegalovirus exposure and HLA in healthy donors. PCR was performed using 60 Vbeta and 13 Jbeta primers. Sequencing was performed with immunoSEQ multiplex PCR; in TCRdb, only in-frame clones are kept and a portion is missing. With approximately 110,000 clones in the sample, the ten largest clones hold about 2.5%. The chain uses TRBV10-1 and TRBJ2-1; D call uncertain. The sequence derives from a man aged 25-40 years in good health and CMV-seronegative. The sequencing input was PBMCs. In nucleotides, the CDR3 is TGCGCCAGCAGTGAGCCAGTCGTATACAATGAGCAGTTCTTC. It translates to CASSEPVVYNEQFF.